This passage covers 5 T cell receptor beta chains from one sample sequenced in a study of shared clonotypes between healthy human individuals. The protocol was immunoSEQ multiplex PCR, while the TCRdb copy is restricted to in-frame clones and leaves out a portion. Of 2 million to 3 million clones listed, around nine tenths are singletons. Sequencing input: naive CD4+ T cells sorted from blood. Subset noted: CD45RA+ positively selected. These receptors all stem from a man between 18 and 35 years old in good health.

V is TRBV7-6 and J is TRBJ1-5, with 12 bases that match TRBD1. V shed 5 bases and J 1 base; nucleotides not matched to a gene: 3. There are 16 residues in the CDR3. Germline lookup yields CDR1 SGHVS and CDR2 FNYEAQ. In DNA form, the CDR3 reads TGTGCCAGCAGCCCGGGACAGGGGGCCAGCAATCAGCCCCAGCATTTT. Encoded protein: CASSPGQGASNQPQHF.

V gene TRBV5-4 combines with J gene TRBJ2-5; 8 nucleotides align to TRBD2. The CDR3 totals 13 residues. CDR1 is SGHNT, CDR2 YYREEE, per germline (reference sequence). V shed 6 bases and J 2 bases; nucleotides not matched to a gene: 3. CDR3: CASKAGAQETQYF. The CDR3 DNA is TGTGCCAGCAAAGCGGGAGCACAAGAGACCCAGTACTTC. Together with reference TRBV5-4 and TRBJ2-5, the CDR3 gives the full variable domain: ETGVTQSPTHLIKTRGQQVTLRCSSQSGHNTVSWYQQALGQGPQFIFQYYREEENGRGNFPPRFSGLQFPNYSSELNVNALELDDSALYLCASKAGAQETQYFGPGTRLLVL.

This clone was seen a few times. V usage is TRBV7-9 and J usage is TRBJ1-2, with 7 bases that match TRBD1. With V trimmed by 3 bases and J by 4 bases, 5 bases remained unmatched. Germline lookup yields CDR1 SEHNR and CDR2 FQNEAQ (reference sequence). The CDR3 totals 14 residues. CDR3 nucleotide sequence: TGTGCCAGCAGCTTCCAGGGGGGAGGCTATGGCTACACCTTC. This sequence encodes CASSFQGGGYGYTF.

The CDR3 is CASSTGQGLAEAFF. Written as DNA, the CDR3 is TGTGCCAGCAGCACGGGACAGGGTTTAGCTGAAGCTTTCTTT. V is TRBV5-4 and J is TRBJ1-1, with 9 bases matching TRBD1. Trimming removed 4 bases from V and 6 bases from J; junction bases left unmatched: 7. Germline loops: CDR1 SGHNT, CDR2 YYREEE (reference sequence). This CDR3 contains 14 residues.

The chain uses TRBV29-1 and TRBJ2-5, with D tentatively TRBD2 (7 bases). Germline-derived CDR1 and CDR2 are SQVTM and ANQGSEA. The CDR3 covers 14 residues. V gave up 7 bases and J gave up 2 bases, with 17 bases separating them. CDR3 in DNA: TGCAGCGCCCAGGGGAGGGAAAGACAAGAGACCCAGTACTTC. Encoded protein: CSAQGRERQETQYF.